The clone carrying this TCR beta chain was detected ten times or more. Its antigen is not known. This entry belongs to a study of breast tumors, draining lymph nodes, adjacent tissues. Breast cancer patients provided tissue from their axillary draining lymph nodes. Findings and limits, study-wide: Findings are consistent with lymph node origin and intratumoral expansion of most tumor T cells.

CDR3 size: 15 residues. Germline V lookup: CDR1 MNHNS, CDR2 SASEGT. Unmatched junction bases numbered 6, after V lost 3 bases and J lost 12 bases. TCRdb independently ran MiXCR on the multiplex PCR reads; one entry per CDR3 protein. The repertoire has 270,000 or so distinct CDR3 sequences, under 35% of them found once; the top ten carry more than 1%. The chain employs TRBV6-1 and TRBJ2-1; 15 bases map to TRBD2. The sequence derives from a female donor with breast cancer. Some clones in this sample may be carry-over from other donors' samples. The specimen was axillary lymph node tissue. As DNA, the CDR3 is TGTGCCAGCAGTGAGGCCGGGACTAGCGGGAGGTGGCAGTTCTTC. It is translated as CASSEAGTSGRWQFF.